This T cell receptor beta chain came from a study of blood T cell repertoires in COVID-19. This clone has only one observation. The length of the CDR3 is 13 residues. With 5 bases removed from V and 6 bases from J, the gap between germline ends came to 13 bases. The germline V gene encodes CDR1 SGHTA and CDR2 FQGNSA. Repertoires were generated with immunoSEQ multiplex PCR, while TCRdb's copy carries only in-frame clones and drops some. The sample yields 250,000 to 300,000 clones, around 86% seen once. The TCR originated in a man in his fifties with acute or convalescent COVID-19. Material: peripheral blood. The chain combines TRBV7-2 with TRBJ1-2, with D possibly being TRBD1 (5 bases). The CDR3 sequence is CASSGGNGHGYTF. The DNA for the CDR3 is TGTGCCAGCAGCGGGGGGAATGGGCATGGCTACACCTTC. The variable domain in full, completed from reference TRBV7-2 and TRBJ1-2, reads GAGVSQSPSNKVTEKGKDVELRCDPISGHTALYWYRQSLGQGLEFLIYFQGNSAPDKSGLPSDRFSAERTGGSVSTLTIQRTQQEDSAVYLCASSGGNGHGYTFGSGTRLTVV.